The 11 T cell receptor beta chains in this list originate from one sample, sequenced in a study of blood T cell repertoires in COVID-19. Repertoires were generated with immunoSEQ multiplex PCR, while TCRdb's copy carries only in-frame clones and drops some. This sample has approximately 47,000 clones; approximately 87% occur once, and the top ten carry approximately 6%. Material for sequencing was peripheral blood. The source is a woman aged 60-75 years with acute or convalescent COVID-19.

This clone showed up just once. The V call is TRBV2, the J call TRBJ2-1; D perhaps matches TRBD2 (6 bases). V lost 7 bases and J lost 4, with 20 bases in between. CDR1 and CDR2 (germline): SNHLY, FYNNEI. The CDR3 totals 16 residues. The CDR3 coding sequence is TGTGCCAGCAAAACTCGCCGGGAGCCATCTTACAATGAGCAGTTCTTC. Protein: CASKTRREPSYNEQFF.

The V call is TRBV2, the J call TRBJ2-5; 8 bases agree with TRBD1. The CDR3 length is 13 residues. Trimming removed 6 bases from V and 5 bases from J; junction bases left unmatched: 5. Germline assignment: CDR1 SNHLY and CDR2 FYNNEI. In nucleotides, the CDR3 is TGTGCCAGCAGAGGACAGGGTCCGGAGACCCAGTACTTC. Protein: CASRGQGPETQYF.

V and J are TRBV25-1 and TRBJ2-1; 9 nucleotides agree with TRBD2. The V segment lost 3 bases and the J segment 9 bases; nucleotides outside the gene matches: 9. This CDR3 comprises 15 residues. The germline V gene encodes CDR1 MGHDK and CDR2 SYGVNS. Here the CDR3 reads CASSDNSGRPGEQFF. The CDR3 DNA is TGTGCCAGCAGTGATAATAGCGGGAGACCCGGTGAGCAGTTCTTC.

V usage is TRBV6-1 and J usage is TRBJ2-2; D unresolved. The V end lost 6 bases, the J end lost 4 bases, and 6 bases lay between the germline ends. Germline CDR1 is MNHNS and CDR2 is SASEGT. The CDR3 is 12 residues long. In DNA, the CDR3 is TGTGCCAGCAGCCCGCGCACCGGGGAGCTGTTTTTT. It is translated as CASSPRTGELFF.

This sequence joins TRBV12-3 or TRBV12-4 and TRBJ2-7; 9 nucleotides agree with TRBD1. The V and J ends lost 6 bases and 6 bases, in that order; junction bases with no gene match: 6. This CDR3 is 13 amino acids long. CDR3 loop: CASSTGTGREQYF. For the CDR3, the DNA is TGTGCCAGCAGCACCGGGACAGGGCGCGAGCAGTACTTC.

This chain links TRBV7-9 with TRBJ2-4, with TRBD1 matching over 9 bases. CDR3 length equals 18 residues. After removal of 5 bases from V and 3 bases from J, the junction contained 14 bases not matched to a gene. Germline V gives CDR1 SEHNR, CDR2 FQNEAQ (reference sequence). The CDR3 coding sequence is TGTGCCAGCAGCCCCCCCTACCGACAGGGGGGCCTCAAAAACATTCAGTACTTC. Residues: CASSPPYRQGGLKNIQYF.

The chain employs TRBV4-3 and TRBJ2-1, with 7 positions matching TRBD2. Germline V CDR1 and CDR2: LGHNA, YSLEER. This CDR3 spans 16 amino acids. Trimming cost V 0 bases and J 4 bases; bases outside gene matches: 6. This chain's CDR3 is CASSQDFREDYNEQFF. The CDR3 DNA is TGCGCCAGCAGCCAAGATTTTCGGGAGGATTACAATGAGCAGTTCTTC.

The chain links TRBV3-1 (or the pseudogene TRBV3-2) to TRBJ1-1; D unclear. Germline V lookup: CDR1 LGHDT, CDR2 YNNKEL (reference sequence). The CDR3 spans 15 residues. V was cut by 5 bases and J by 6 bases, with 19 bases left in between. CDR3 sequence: CASSTPGRGSAEAFF. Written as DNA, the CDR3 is TGTGCCAGCAGCACCCCCGGGCGGGGAAGCGCTGAAGCTTTCTTT.

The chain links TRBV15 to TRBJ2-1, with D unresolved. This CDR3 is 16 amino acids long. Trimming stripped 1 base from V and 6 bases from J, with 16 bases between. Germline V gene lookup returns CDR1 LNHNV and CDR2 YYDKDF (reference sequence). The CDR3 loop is CATSRVWSTSPNEQFF. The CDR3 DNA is TGTGCCACCAGCAGAGTTTGGAGTACCTCTCCCAATGAGCAGTTCTTC.

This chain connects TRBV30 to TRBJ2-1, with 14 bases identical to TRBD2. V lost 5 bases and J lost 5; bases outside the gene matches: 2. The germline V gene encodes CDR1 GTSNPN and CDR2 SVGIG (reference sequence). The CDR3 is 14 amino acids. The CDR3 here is CAWGTSGSNNEQFF. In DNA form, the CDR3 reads TGTGCCTGGGGGACTAGCGGGAGCAACAATGAGCAGTTCTTC.

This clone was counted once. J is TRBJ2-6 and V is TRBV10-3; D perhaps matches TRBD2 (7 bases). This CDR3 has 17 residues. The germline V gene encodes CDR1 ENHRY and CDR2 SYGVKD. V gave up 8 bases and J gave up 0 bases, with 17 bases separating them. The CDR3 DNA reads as TGTGCCATCCCCCTGGGGGGGGCTGACTCTGGGGCCAACGTCCTGACTTTC. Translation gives CAIPLGGADSGANVLTF.